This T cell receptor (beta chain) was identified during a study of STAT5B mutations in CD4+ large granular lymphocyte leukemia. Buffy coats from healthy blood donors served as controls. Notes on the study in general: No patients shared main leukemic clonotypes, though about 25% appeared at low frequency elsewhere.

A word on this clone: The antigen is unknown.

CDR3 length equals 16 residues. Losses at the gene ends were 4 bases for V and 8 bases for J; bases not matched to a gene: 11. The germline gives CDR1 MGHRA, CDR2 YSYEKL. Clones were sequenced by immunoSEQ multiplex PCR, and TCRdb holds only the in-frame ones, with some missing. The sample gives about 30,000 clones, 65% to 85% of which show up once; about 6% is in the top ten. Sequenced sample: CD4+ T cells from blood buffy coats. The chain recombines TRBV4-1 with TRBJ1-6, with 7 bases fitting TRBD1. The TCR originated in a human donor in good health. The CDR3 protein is CASSPFDRDVHSPLHF. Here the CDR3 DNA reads TGCGCCAGCAGCCCCTTCGACAGGGACGTACATTCACCCCTCCACTTT.